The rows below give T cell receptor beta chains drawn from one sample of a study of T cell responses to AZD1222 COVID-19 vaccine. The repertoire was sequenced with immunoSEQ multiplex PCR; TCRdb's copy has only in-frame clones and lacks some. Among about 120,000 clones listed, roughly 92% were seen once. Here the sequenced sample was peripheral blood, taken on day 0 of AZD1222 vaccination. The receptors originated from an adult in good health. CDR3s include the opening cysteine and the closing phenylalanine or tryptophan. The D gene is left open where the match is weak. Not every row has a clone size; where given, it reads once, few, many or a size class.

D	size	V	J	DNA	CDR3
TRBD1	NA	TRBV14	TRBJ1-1	TGTGCCAGCAGCCAAGAATTTTGGACAGGGGGTATTGGAGCTTTCTTT	CASSQEFWTGGIGAFF
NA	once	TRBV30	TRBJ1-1	TGTGCCAGCTACAGGGAGGGAGCTTTCTTT	CASYREGAFF
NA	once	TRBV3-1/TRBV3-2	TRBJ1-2	TGTGCCAGCGCCTCAGACAGCGTCTATGGCTACACCTTC	CASASDSVYGYTF
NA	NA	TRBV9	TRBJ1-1	TGTGCCAGCAGCGTATGGGGGGCGGACACTGAAGCTTTCTTT	CASSVWGADTEAFF
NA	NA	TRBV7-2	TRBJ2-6	TGTGCCAGCAGCATAGGACAGACATTCTCTGGGGCCAACGTCCTGACTTTC	CASSIGQTFSGANVLTF
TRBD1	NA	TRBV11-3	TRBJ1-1	TGTGCCAGCAGCTTACCCGCCGCGGGACAGGCTAGGGACACTGAAGCTTTCTTT	CASSLPAAGQARDTEAFF
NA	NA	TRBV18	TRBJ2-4	TGTGCCAGCTCAAGGGGACTTGAAAACATTCAGTACTTC	CASSRGLENIQYF
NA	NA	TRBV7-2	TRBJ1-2	TGTGCCAGCACCAACCCGTCGAGGTCGGGACAAAACGGCTACACCTTC	CASTNPSRSGQNGYTF
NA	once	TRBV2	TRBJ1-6	TGTGCCAGCAGTGAAGCCGGGACGGTCTCGTATTCACCCCTCCACTTT	CASSEAGTVSYSPLHF
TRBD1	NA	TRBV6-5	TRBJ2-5	TGTGCCAGCAGTTACTCACCCGGGACAGGGACGGAGACCCAGTACTTC	CASSYSPGTGTETQYF
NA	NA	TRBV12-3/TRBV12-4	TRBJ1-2	TGTGCCAGCAGCCCGGACTCTTCCTACACCTTC	CASSPDSSYTF
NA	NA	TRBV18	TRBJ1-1	TGTGCCAGCTCACCACCATCCGGACACATCGTGAACACTGAAGCTTTCTTT	CASSPPSGHIVNTEAFF
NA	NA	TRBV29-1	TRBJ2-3	TGCAGCGTTGAAGACAGGGGCGGGACAGATACGCAGTATTTT	CSVEDRGGTDTQYF
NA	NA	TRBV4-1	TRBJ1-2	TGCGCCAGCAGCCAAGTGGGAGGGTATGGCTACACCTTC	CASSQVGGYGYTF
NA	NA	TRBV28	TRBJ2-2	TGTGCCAGCGGCCAGAGTACCGGGGAGCTGTTTTTT	CASGQSTGELFF
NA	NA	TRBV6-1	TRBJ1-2	TGTGCCAGCAGTGAAAGGGCTCCCGGTGGAGGGGGCTACACCTTC	CASSERAPGGGGYTF
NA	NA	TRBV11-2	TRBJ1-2	TGTGCCAGCAGCCTTTCGGGACGAAACTATGGCTACACCTTC	CASSLSGRNYGYTF
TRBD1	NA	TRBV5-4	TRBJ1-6	TGTGCCAGCGGACCTACAGGGGGCTCCTATAATTCACCCCTCCACTTT	CASGPTGGSYNSPLHF
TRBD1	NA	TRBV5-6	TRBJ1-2	TGTGCCAGCAGCTATCCGGGACAGCTTGGTGGTGGCTACACCTTC	CASSYPGQLGGGYTF
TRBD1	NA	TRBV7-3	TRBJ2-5	TGTGCCAGCAGCCGACAGGGGGCTGGGGAGACCCAGTACTTC	CASSRQGAGETQYF
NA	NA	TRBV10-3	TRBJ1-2	TGTGCCATCAGTGAGTCGCAGACAGGCTATGGCTACACCTTC	CAISESQTGYGYTF
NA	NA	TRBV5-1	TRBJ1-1	TGCGCCAGCGCCTGGGGGCCGAACACTGAAGCTTTCTTT	CASAWGPNTEAFF
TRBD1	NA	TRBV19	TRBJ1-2	TGTGCCAGTACTATACCCTATTCCGGGACAGGGTACCATGGCTACACCTTC	CASTIPYSGTGYHGYTF
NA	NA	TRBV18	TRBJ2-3	TGTGCCAGCTCACCTCGGACAAGAACAGATACGCAGTATTTT	CASSPRTRTDTQYF
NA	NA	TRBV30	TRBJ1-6	TGTGCCTGGAGGAAAGCGTGGCAGGGTGGGTCACCCCTCCACTTT	CAWRKAWQGGSPLHF
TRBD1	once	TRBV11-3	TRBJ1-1	TGTGCCAGCAGCCGGACAGGACCGAACACTGAAGCTTTCTTT	CASSRTGPNTEAFF
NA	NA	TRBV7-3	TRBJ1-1	TGTGCCAGCAGCCGTGACCAGTGGAACACTGAAGCTTTCTTT	CASSRDQWNTEAFF
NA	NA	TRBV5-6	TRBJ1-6	TGTGCCAGCAGCTATAGTCCTGGGGGTAATTCACCCCTCCACTTT	CASSYSPGGNSPLHF
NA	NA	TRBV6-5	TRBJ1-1	TGTGCCAGCAGAGTTAGTGAGGGGAACACTGAAGCTTTCTTT	CASRVSEGNTEAFF
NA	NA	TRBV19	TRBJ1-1	TGTGCCAGTGGCGAGGGCGGTGAAGCTTTCTTT	CASGEGGEAFF
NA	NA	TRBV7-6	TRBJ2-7	TGTGCCAGCAGTCGTGGCTACGAGCAGTACTTC	CASSRGYEQYF
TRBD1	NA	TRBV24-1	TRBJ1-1	TGTGCCACCAGTGATGAACAGGGGGCCGAAGCTTTCTTT	CATSDEQGAEAFF
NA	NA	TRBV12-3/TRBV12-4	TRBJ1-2	TGTGCCAGCAGTTTGAGGGAACAGGGTGGCTACACCTTC	CASSLREQGGYTF
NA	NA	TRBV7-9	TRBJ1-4	TGTGCCAGCAGCATAGGGCCGTACGAAAAACTGTTTTTT	CASSIGPYEKLFF
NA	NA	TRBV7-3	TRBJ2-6	TGTGCCAGCAGCTTCGGGGCGCCTGGGGCCAACGTCCTGACTTTC	CASSFGAPGANVLTF
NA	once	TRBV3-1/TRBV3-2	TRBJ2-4	TGTGCCAGCAGCCAAGATGGCAGGAACAAAAACATTCAGTACTTC	CASSQDGRNKNIQYF
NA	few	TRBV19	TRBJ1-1	TGTGCCAGTAGTCAGAGGCGGGAGGGAGGGGACACTGAAGCTTTCTTT	CASSQRREGGDTEAFF
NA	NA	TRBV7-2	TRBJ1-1	TGTGCCAGCAGCTTAGTGCCTTTGAACACTGAAGCTTTCTTT	CASSLVPLNTEAFF
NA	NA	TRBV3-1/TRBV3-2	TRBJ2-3	TGTGCCAGCAGCCAAGTTTCCGGACATACAGATACGCAGTATTTT	CASSQVSGHTDTQYF
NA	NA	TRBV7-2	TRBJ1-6	TGTGCCAGCAGCTTATGGGGATCTGATTCACCCCTCCACTTT	CASSLWGSDSPLHF
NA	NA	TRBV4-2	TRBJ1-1	TGTGCCAGCAGCGCAGGGATGGTGGAAGCTTTCTTT	CASSAGMVEAFF
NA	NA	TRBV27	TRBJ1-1	TGTGCCAGCAGTTTATCTTGGATGACTGAAGCTTTCTTT	CASSLSWMTEAFF
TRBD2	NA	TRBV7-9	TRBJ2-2	TGTGCCAGCAGCCAACTAGCGGGAGGTGGCACCGGGGAGCTGTTTTTT	CASSQLAGGGTGELFF
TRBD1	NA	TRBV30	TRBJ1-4	TGTGCCTGGGCAACAGGGGCCAGTGAAAAACTGTTTTTT	CAWATGASEKLFF
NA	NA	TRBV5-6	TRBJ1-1	TGTGCCAGCAGCTTGAACACTGAAGCTTTCTTT	CASSLNTEAFF
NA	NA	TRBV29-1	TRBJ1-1	TGCAGCGTTGAAGGGGGGGTAATGAACACTGAAGCTTTCTTT	CSVEGGVMNTEAFF
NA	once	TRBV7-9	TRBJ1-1	TGTAGCTGGGATCTTGATGGCACTGAAGCTTTCTTT	CSWDLDGTEAFF
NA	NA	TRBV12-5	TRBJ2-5	TGTGCTAGTGGTTTGGTACTGGGCAGGGCCCCAGAGACCCAGTACTTC	CASGLVLGRAPETQYF
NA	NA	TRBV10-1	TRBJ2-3	TGCGCCAGCAGTGAGTCCTTACTAGGAAATGGAGATACGCAGTATTTT	CASSESLLGNGDTQYF
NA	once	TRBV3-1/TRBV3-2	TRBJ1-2	TGTGCCAGCAGCCAGGCCTCCGGGACCCCTCTTTCCGGCTACACCTTC	CASSQASGTPLSGYTF
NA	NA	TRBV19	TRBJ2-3	TGTGCCAGTATGTCCCCGGGGGATACGCAGTATTTT	CASMSPGDTQYF